The clone carrying this TCR beta chain was seen only a few times. The antigen is undetermined. The data were obtained in a study of blood T cells in healthy people across ages. A second PCR, run for about 6 to 11 cycles, used a sample-barcoded 5' primer plus a J-beta primer mix. Researchers report that a template-switch adaptor with 12 random nucleotides tagged each cDNA molecule. In TCRdb, the 5' RACE reads were re-called with MiXCR into one record per CDR3 protein. The table includes fewer than 1 million distinct CDR3 sequences, about 42% detected once. Study-wide findings and caveats: Donors of long life had a larger count of naive CD4+ cells and greater diversity than aged donors.

The CDR3 contains 14 residues. CDR1 ENHRY and CDR2 SYGVKD come from the germline V gene. The V and J ends lost 3 bases and 2 bases respectively, with 10 bases between them. The TCR comes from a man in his 60s in good health. The J gene is TRBJ2-5, the V gene TRBV10-3; D is undetermined. Source material: blood. For the CDR3, the DNA is TGTGCCATCAGTGACGGTCCGAGGCAAGAGACCCAGTACTTC. Protein product: CAISDGPRQETQYF.